The next 19 T cell receptor beta chains were all read from a single sample in a study of regulatory T cells in long-lasting Graves disease. Time point of the sample: newly diagnosed GD, antithyroid drugs for less than 3 months. Scientists built the TCR library using RNA that was extracted from PBMCs. Through Arm-PCR of CDR3 regions and iRepertoire HTBI primers, TCR beta libraries were built. TCRdb itself ran the multiplex PCR reads through MiXCR, one entry per CDR3 protein. Here the sample spans about 620,000 distinct CDR3 sequences, 15% to 20% being singletons. These sequences were also reported in another study, on T cells in Graves' hyperthyroidism and ophthalmopathy.

The input for sequencing was peripheral blood mononuclear cells (PBMCs), taken at new diagnosis, from a patient treated with antithyroid drugs. The receptors originated from a woman in her 30s with Graves disease.

This clonotype was observed at least ten times. The rearrangement uses TRBV12-3 or TRBV12-4 and TRBJ1-1; D might be TRBD1 (5 bases). V was cut by 2 bases and J by 1 base, with 11 bases left in between. There are 15 residues in the CDR3. CDR3 in amino acids: CASSLSTVGNTEAFF. The CDR3 DNA follows: TGTGCCAGCAGTTTATCGACAGTAGGGAACACTGAAGCTTTCTTT.

This clonotype was counted only a few times. The junction departs from the called germline gene at one end, perhaps through a read error. The chain combines TRBV14 with TRBJ2-1; TRBD2 aligns across 9 bases. The V gene's germline CDR1 is SGHDN and CDR2 FVKESK. CDR3 length equals 12 residues. The DNA for the CDR3 is TGTGCCAGCAGCCCTAGCGGGGCCCGTCTGGCCTTC. Residues: CASSPSGARLAF.

At least ten counts were recorded for this clonotype. The chain employs TRBV11-2 and TRBJ2-3, with TRBD1 matching over 9 bases. The V gene's germline CDR1 is SGHAT and CDR2 FQNNGV. The CDR3 spans 15 residues. J gave up 6 bases and V 3 bases, and 7 bases lay outside the gene matches. CDR3 sequence reads: CASSFRDRALDTQYF. The CDR3 DNA sequence: TGTGCCAGCAGCTTCCGGGACAGGGCCCTCGATACGCAGTATTTT. Full variable domain (outside the CDR3, taken from reference TRBV11-2 and TRBJ2-3): EAGVAQSPRYKIIEKRQSVAFWCNPISGHATLYWYQQILGQGPKLLIQFQNNGVVDDSQLPKDRFSAERLKGVDSTLKIQPAKLEDSAVYLCASSFRDRALDTQYFGPGTRLTVL.

This clonotype was picked up many times. The chain has TRBV28 and TRBJ2-7; D gene unclear. From germline, CDR1 is MDHEN and CDR2 SYDVKM. The CDR3 sequence is 14 residues long. V lost 7 bases and J 5 bases, leaving 18 bases between the germline ends. CDR3 loop: CASNLPMVGNEQYF. CDR3 coding DNA: TGTGCCAGCAACCTACCCATGGTGGGTAACGAGCAGTACTTC. The full variable domain, rest sourced from reference TRBV28 and TRBJ2-7, is DVKVTQSSRYLVKRTGEKVFLECVQDMDHENMFWYRQDPGLGLRLIYFSYDVKMKEKGDIPEGYSVSREKKERFSLILESASTNQTSMYLCASNLPMVGNEQYFGPGTRLTVT.

This clonotype came up many times. The V gene is TRBV28, the J gene TRBJ2-1; either TRBD1 or TRBD2 may supply D (5 bases each). There are 16 residues in the CDR3. CDR1 and CDR2 (germline): MDHEN, SYDVKM. Trimming took off 6 bases at V and 0 bases at J, with 15 bases between the two ends. CDR3 sequence (DNA): TGTGCCAGCAGCCTTTGGGGGTACTACTCCTACAATGAGCAGTTCTTC. Its translation: CASSLWGYYSYNEQFF.

This clonotype was picked up a small number of times. The missing conserved phenylalanine or tryptophan at the end of this CDR3 makes a read error likely. The chain links TRBV7-3 to TRBJ1-5; the match to TRBD1 covers 8 bases. The germline CDR1 and CDR2 sequences are SGHTA and FQGTGA. The CDR3 loop spans 15 amino acids. CDR3 amino acids: CASSLTGTGNQPQHL. DNA for the CDR3: TGTGCCAGCAGCCTAACTGGGACAGGAAATCAGCCCCAGCATCTT.

V gene TRBV6-1 combines with J gene TRBJ2-3; 9 bases align to TRBD2. The CDR3 runs to 17 residues. V was pared by 0 bases and J by 3 bases, with 7 bases of the junction left unmatched. CDR1 is MNHNS, CDR2 SASEGT, per germline. In DNA form, the CDR3 reads TGTGCCAGCAGTGAAGCGCAGGCGGGAGGGCCGACAGATACGCAGTATTTT. It translates to CASSEAQAGGPTDTQYF.

Only a few counts were recorded for this clonotype. V usage is TRBV5-5 and J usage is TRBJ2-1; 7 positions match TRBD2. Germline V lookup: CDR1 SGHKS, CDR2 YYEKEE (reference sequence). The CDR3 is 15 residues long. J gave up 0 bases and V 3 bases, and 3 bases lay outside the gene matches. The CDR3 spells CASSSGLTSYNEQFF. The CDR3, as DNA: TGTGCCAGCAGCTCGGGACTAACCTCCTACAATGAGCAGTTCTTC. The full variable domain, with the rest looked up from reference TRBV5-5 and TRBJ2-1, is DAGVTQSPTHLIKTRGQQVTLRCSPISGHKSVSWYQQVLGQGPQFIFQYYEKEERGRGNFPDRFSARQFPNYSSELNVNALLLGDSALYLCASSSGLTSYNEQFFGPGTRLTVL.

This rearrangement joins TRBV7-9 to TRBJ1-1, with D uncertain. The germline gives CDR1 SEHNR, CDR2 FQNEAQ (reference sequence). The CDR3 is 12 residues long. Trimming removed 5 bases at V and 8 bases at J, with 12 bases between. CDR3 nucleotide sequence: TGTGCCAGCAGCCTATCCGGGCGGGAAGCTTTCTTT. Translated, it gives CASSLSGREAFF. The variable domain in full, with the rest retrieved from reference TRBV7-9 and TRBJ1-1, is DTGVSQNPRHKITKRGQNVTFRCDPISEHNRLYWYRQTLGQGPEFLTYFQNEAQLEKSRLLSDRFSAERPKGSFSTLEIQRTEQGDSAMYLCASSLSGREAFFGQGTRLTVV.

The chain uses TRBV4-2 and TRBJ2-5; 11 positions agree with TRBD2. V shed 4 bases and J 4 bases; nucleotides not matched to a gene: 8. This CDR3 has 16 residues. Germline CDR1 and CDR2: LGHNA and YNFKEQ. CDR3 nucleotide sequence: TGTGCCAGCAGCCCTAGCGGGAGGAGACGAGGAGAGACCCAGTACTTC. It is translated as CASSPSGRRRGETQYF.

The chain combines TRBV6-1 with TRBJ2-1; tentatively, D is TRBD2 (5 bases). The germline V gene encodes CDR1 MNHNS and CDR2 SASEGT. This CDR3 has 14 residues. Trimming stripped 5 bases from V and 1 base from J, with 9 bases between. The CDR3 protein is CASSMLASYNEQFF. The DNA of the CDR3 is TGTGCCAGCAGTATGTTAGCGTCCTACAATGAGCAGTTCTTC.

V usage is TRBV7-2 and J usage is TRBJ1-6, with D tentatively TRBD1 (5 bases). The CDR3 is 15 residues long. Trimming pared 3 bases from V and 8 bases from J, leaving 14 bases between. Germline V gene lookup returns CDR1 SGHTA and CDR2 FQGNSA. Here the CDR3 DNA reads TGTGCCAGCAGCTTCTCAAGTGGCAGGGATTCACCCCTCCACTTT. Its translation: CASSFSSGRDSPLHF.

This rearrangement joins TRBV7-8 to TRBJ2-3; 16 bases align to TRBD2. In germline, CDR1 is SGHVS, CDR2 FQNEAQ. The CDR3 has 20 amino acids. J gave up 3 bases and V 2 bases, and 11 bases lay outside the gene matches. The CDR3 protein is CASSLPGTSGRAGGTDTQYF. The CDR3, as DNA: TGTGCCAGCAGCTTACCAGGGACTAGCGGGAGGGCCGGGGGGACAGATACGCAGTATTTT.

This clonotype was seen ten or more times. The rearrangement joins TRBV9 to TRBJ2-7; TRBD2 matches 10 bases. The CDR3 runs to 15 residues. Germline values: CDR1 SGDLS, CDR2 YYNGEE. V dropped 4 bases and J dropped 3; count of bases not matched to a gene: 7. CDR3 region: CASSPVASGSYEQYF. The DNA of the CDR3 is TGTGCCAGCAGCCCAGTGGCTAGCGGGAGCTACGAGCAGTACTTC.

Details on this clonotype: A much larger clone differs by one base, so this may be a read error. V usage is TRBV12-3 or TRBV12-4 and J usage is TRBJ1-2; a weak D match, TRBD1 (5 bases). CDR3 size: 13 residues. Trimming cost V 5 bases and J 4 bases, with 11 bases left between them. CDR3: CASSDKTAYGYTF. For the CDR3, the DNA is TGTGCCAGCAGTGACAAGACAGCCTATGGCTACACCTTC.

On this clonotype itself: The conserved phenylalanine or tryptophan is not found at the CDR3 terminus, so this likely reflects a read error. The chain links TRBV6-1 to TRBJ1-2, with unresolved D. Deletions cut 6 bases from V and 5 bases from J, with 7 bases between. CDR1 is MNHNS and CDR2 is SASEGT in the germline V gene. The CDR3 has 11 amino acids. Here the CDR3 reads CASRRYYGYTS. CDR3 sequence (DNA): TGTGCCAGCAGAAGATATTATGGCTACACCTCC.

A word on this clonotype: A much larger clone differs from this one at a single base, so this may be a read error. The gene calls are TRBV7-3 and TRBJ2-2, with TRBD1 as a possible D gene (5 bases). The V gene lost 6 bases and the J gene lost 6 bases, with 11 bases spanning the gap. The length of the CDR3 is 13 residues. Looked up from germline, CDR1 is SGHTA and CDR2 is FQGTGA. CDR3 amino acids: CASSPGLPGELFF. Written as DNA, the CDR3 is TGTGCCAGCAGTCCAGGGCTTCCCGGGGAGCTGTTTTTT.

Many counts were recorded for this clonotype. V and J are TRBV12-3 or TRBV12-4 and TRBJ1-1, with a possible D match to TRBD1 (5 bases). V lost 3 bases and J lost 3, with 17 bases in between. The length of the CDR3 is 16 residues. Written as DNA, the CDR3 is TGTGCCAGCAGTTTGGAGGGGCTGGGGGTTTACACTGAAGCTTTCTTT. This gives the protein CASSLEGLGVYTEAFF.

This clonotype appeared many times. The rearrangement links TRBV30 to TRBJ2-7, with TRBD2 as a possible D gene (6 bases). CDR1 GTSNPN and CDR2 SVGIG come from the germline V gene (reference sequence). The V and J ends lost 2 bases and 4 bases respectively, with 18 bases between them. This CDR3 contains 15 residues. The CDR3 spells CAWSPPLVGGYEQYF. The CDR3 DNA reads TGTGCCTGGAGTCCTCCCCTAGTCGGGGGATACGAGCAGTACTTC.